Following are 30 T cell receptor beta chains from one sample sequenced in a study of T cell responses to AZD1222 COVID-19 vaccine. Repertoires were generated with immunoSEQ multiplex PCR, while TCRdb's copy carries only in-frame clones and drops some. Among about 120,000 clones, roughly 88% were seen once, and the ten largest hold about 6.2%. Sequenced material: peripheral blood, taken on day 0 of AZD1222 vaccination. These receptors were taken from an adult in good health.

This sequence joins TRBV12-5 and TRBJ1-5; D gene unclear. Germline V gives CDR1 LGHNT, CDR2 FRNRAP. The germline V and J ends were trimmed by 1 base and 5 bases, with 0 bases remaining between them. The CDR3 spans 11 residues. Here the CDR3 DNA reads TGTGCTAGTGGTTTGGATCAGCCCCAGCATTTT. Protein: CASGLDQPQHF.

The chain joins TRBV2 to TRBJ1-3; D gene ambiguous. Trimming removed 6 bases at V and 0 bases at J, with 12 bases between. CDR3 size: 15 residues. Germline values: CDR1 SNHLY, CDR2 FYNNEI. CDR3 DNA: TGTGCCAGCAGGATGGAAGGTTTCTCTGGAAACACCATATATTTT. This sequence encodes CASRMEGFSGNTIYF.

J is TRBJ2-1 and V is TRBV10-3; no reliable D call. V lost 3 bases and J 8 bases, leaving 11 bases between the germline ends. CDR1 and CDR2 (germline): ENHRY, SYGVKD. The CDR3 is 13 amino acids. CDR3 nucleotide sequence: TGTGCCATCAGTGATGACCAAATGCATGAGCAGTTCTTC. Protein sequence: CAISDDQMHEQFF.

V is TRBV7-2 and J is TRBJ2-7, with D possibly being TRBD2 (5 bases). The CDR3 is made up of 15 amino acids. V lost 4 bases and J lost 2, with 15 bases in between. Germline V gives CDR1 SGHTA, CDR2 FQGNSA. In nucleotides, the CDR3 is TGTGCCAGCAGCTCAACCGTAGGACTCCCCTACGAGCAGTACTTC. Protein product: CASSSTVGLPYEQYF.

The chain employs TRBV15 and TRBJ2-5; D perhaps matches TRBD2 (5 bases). CDR3 size: 19 residues. V was shortened by 5 bases and J by 3 bases, with 28 bases between the two germline ends. Germline V gene lookup returns CDR1 LNHNV and CDR2 YYDKDF (reference sequence). The CDR3 region has the DNA TGTGCCACCAGCGAACTCGGCGGGTCCCGGGTCTTATCCGAAGAGACCCAGTACTTC. Translated: CATSELGGSRVLSEETQYF.

This chain connects TRBV28 to TRBJ1-2; TRBD1 might be the D (5 bases). The V end was cut by 3 bases, the J end by 4 bases, with 15 bases between. CDR1 is MDHEN, CDR2 SYDVKM, per germline. This CDR3 has 15 amino acids. The CDR3 DNA follows: TGTGCCAGCAGTTTCCGGACCGCAGGGCTCTATGGCTACACCTTC. Its translation: CASSFRTAGLYGYTF.

This clone was observed a handful of times. The chain links TRBV5-6 to TRBJ1-1; 11 bases match TRBD1. J gave up 1 base and V 3 bases, and 14 bases lay outside the gene matches. The CDR3 is 19 residues long. Germline values: CDR1 SGHDT, CDR2 YYEEEE. The CDR3: CASSWGTGGYRQGNTEAFF. In DNA form, the CDR3 reads TGTGCCAGCAGCTGGGGGACAGGGGGTTACCGACAAGGGAACACTGAAGCTTTCTTT.

The rearrangement uses TRBV18 and TRBJ1-6; D is unresolved. The germline V gene has CDR1 KGHSH and CDR2 LQKENI. This CDR3 is built from 15 residues. V lost 0 bases, J lost 6 bases, and 9 bases lay in between. This CDR3 reads CASSPPEGSNSPLHF. In DNA form, the CDR3 reads TGTGCCAGCTCACCACCGGAAGGGAGTAATTCACCCCTCCACTTT. Complete variable domain (other parts from reference TRBV18 and TRBJ1-6): NAGVMQNPRHLVRRRGQEARLRCSPMKGHSHVYWYRQLPEEGLKFMVYLQKENIIDESGMPKERFSAEFPKEGPSILRIQQVVRGDSAAYFCASSPPEGSNSPLHFGNGTRLTVT.

This clone came up once. The V call is TRBV19, the J call TRBJ1-1; TRBD1 is a possible D gene (5 bases). The V and J ends lost 3 bases and 7 bases respectively, with 18 bases between them. CDR3 size: 15 residues. CDR1 and CDR2 (germline): LNHDA, SQIVND (reference sequence). The CDR3 DNA follows: TGTGCCAGTAGTATCCCCGGGACGAGGGATTATGAAGCTTTCTTT. Translation gives CASSIPGTRDYEAFF.

This clone was detected only a few times. CDR3 region: CASSPGAGYGYTF. The CDR3 DNA sequence: TGTGCCAGCAGCCCCGGGGCAGGCTATGGCTACACCTTC. This sequence joins TRBV5-4 and TRBJ1-2; D is perhaps TRBD1 (5 bases). The CDR3 loop spans 13 amino acids. Germline loops: CDR1 SGHNT, CDR2 YYREEE (reference sequence). V lost 4 bases, J lost 4 bases, and 11 bases lay in between.

V gene TRBV6-5 combines with J gene TRBJ1-1; TRBD1 matches 8 bases. CDR1 MNHEY and CDR2 SVGAGI come from the germline V gene. The V segment lost 0 bases and the J segment 6 bases; nucleotides outside the gene matches: 9. The CDR3 consists of 16 residues. CDR3 sequence (DNA): TGTGCCAGCAGTTACTCGGTGGGGCAGGGGGCGGCTGAAGCTTTCTTT. Protein sequence: CASSYSVGQGAAEAFF.

This clone occurred once. This rearrangement joins TRBV5-6 to TRBJ2-7, with D possibly matching TRBD1 (5 bases). The CDR3 covers 16 residues. Trimming left V 5 bases short and J 1 base short, with 19 bases between. Germline CDR1 and CDR2: SGHDT and YYEEEE. The CDR3, as DNA: TGTGCCAGCAGTTCTACATCCTCCAGGGTTTCCTACGAGCAGTACTTC. Protein: CASSSTSSRVSYEQYF.

V gene TRBV11-3 combines with J gene TRBJ2-7; D might be TRBD1 (5 bases). Germline CDR1 and CDR2: SGHNT and YENEEA. This CDR3 is built from 12 residues. V gave up 8 bases and J gave up 4 bases, with 12 bases separating them. CDR3 DNA: TGTGCCAGCTCCCCAGGGTTTTACGAGCAGTACTTC. It specifies CASSPGFYEQYF.

The chain carries TRBV12-3 or TRBV12-4 and TRBJ2-3; no clear D gene. This CDR3 has 13 residues. Deletions cut 5 bases from V and 3 bases from J, with 9 bases between. The CDR3: CASSETETDTQYF. Here the CDR3 DNA reads TGTGCCAGCAGTGAGACCGAGACAGATACGCAGTATTTT.

J is TRBJ2-5 and V is TRBV28; no reliable D call. With 1 base removed from V and 1 base from J, the gap between germline ends came to 13 bases. CDR1 and CDR2 from the germline V gene are MDHEN and SYDVKM. The CDR3 extends over 16 amino acids. The CDR3 region is CASSLFGWDFQETQYF. The CDR3 DNA is TGTGCCAGCAGTTTATTCGGGTGGGATTTCCAAGAGACCCAGTACTTC.

The chain couples TRBV11-2 to TRBJ1-2; D not certain. Germline V gene sequence: CDR1 SGHAT, CDR2 FQNNGV. V lost 4 bases, J lost 8 bases, and 20 bases lay in between. The CDR3 contains 15 residues. In DNA, the CDR3 is TGTGCCAGCAGCTCACCCCTCGGACCCCCAGAGGGCTACACCTTC. This codes for CASSSPLGPPEGYTF.

This clone was seen ten or more times. V and J are TRBV6-1 and TRBJ1-1; a possible D gene is TRBD1 (5 bases). In germline, CDR1 is MNHNS, CDR2 SASEGT. V dropped 1 base and J dropped 8 bases, with 14 bases sitting between them. CDR3 size: 14 residues. DNA for the CDR3: TGTGCCAGCAGTGAAGACGGGACGTGGTCCGAAGCTTTCTTT. Translation: CASSEDGTWSEAFF.

This chain links TRBV19 with TRBJ2-5; 9 bases agree with TRBD2. CDR3 length equals 17 residues. The J segment lost 4 bases and the V segment lost 1 base, leaving 10 bases of the junction unmatched. Germline V CDR1 and CDR2: LNHDA, SQIVND (reference sequence). In nucleotides, the CDR3 is TGTGCCAGTAGTATAGCGGTTTCGACTAGCGGAATAGAGACCCAGTACTTC. Translated: CASSIAVSTSGIETQYF.

V and J are TRBV6-5 and TRBJ2-5; no definite D call. CDR1 and CDR2 from the germline V gene are MNHEY and SVGAGI. Between the trimmed V and J ends, which lost 5 bases and 2 bases, there was a span of 6 bases. The CDR3 has 12 residues. The CDR3 is CASSRYQETQYF. The CDR3 DNA follows: TGTGCCAGCAGTAGGTATCAAGAGACCCAGTACTTC.

The chain uses TRBV28 and TRBJ1-3; no firm D call. V shed 3 bases and J shed 4 bases, with 13 bases lying between them. This CDR3 spans 15 amino acids. Germline CDR1 is MDHEN and CDR2 is SYDVKM. The CDR3 DNA reads as TGTGCCAGCAGTTTCTTTCGGACGTCCGGAAACACCATATATTTT. Translation gives CASSFFRTSGNTIYF.

The chain recombines TRBV13 with TRBJ2-2; D call uncertain. V lost 5 bases, J lost 4 bases, and 14 bases lay in between. The CDR3 is 15 residues long. Germline V gene data show CDR1 as PRHDT and CDR2 as FYEKMQ (reference sequence). Here the CDR3 reads CASSRKRVSTGELFF. CDR3 bases: TGTGCCAGCAGCCGTAAAAGGGTTAGCACCGGGGAGCTGTTTTTT. The complete variable domain, with remaining parts taken from reference TRBV13 and TRBJ2-2, reads AAGVIQSPRHLIKEKRETATLKCYPIPRHDTVYWYQQGPGQDPQFLISFYEKMQSDKGSIPDRFSAQQFSDYHSELNMSSLELGDSALYFCASSRKRVSTGELFFGEGSRLTVL.

The rearrangement uses TRBV7-9 and TRBJ2-1; 11 bases map to TRBD2. The CDR3 covers 15 residues. Trimming at V came to 4 bases and at J to 3 bases, leaving 2 bases not matched to a gene. CDR1 is SEHNR and CDR2 is FQNEAQ in the germline V gene (reference sequence). CDR3 in DNA: TGTGCCAGCAGCTCTAGCGGGGGGCACTACAATGAGCAGTTCTTC. It translates to CASSSSGGHYNEQFF.

This chain connects TRBV27 to TRBJ2-1, with D maybe TRBD1 (5 bases). The V gene's germline CDR1 is MNHEY and CDR2 SMNVEV (reference sequence). The CDR3 has 15 amino acids. Trimming took off 5 bases at V and 7 bases at J, with 18 bases between the two ends. In DNA form, the CDR3 reads TGTGCCAGCAGTCCTTCCCTTTCCAGGGTAAATGAGCAGTTCTTC. It is translated as CASSPSLSRVNEQFF.

The chain employs TRBV6-5 and TRBJ2-7; either TRBD1 or TRBD2 may supply D (5 bases each). CDR3 length: 15 residues. V was clipped by 0 bases and J by 7 bases, with 16 bases between them. The germline CDR1 and CDR2 sequences are MNHEY and SVGAGI. The CDR3 bases are TGTGCCAGCAGTTACTCCGCTCCCGGGGCCCTGGAGCAGTACTTC. Protein sequence: CASSYSAPGALEQYF.

The chain employs TRBV2 and TRBJ1-2; the match to TRBD1 covers 11 bases. Germline V gene sequence: CDR1 SNHLY, CDR2 FYNNEI. J was trimmed by 4 bases and V by 0 bases; bases with no gene match: 4. The CDR3 spans 16 residues. CDR3 coding DNA: TGTGCCAGCAGTGAAGCTGGGACAGGGGGGGGCTATGGCTACACCTTC. Protein product: CASSEAGTGGGYGYTF. The full variable domain, its missing parts supplied by reference TRBV2 and TRBJ1-2, is EPEVTQTPSHQVTQMGQEVILRCVPISNHLYFYWYRQILGQKVEFLVSFYNNEISEKSEIFDDQFSVERPDGSNFTLKIRSTKLEDSAMYFCASSEAGTGGGYGYTFGSGTRLTVV.

The chain employs TRBV7-2 and TRBJ2-3; 9 bases line up with TRBD2. Germline V gene lookup returns CDR1 SGHTA and CDR2 FQGNSA. CDR3 length equals 17 residues. J lost 0 bases, V lost 3 bases, and 7 bases had no gene match. In DNA form, the CDR3 reads TGTGCCAGCAGCTTCCGCGGGGGGGGGCTTAGCACAGATACGCAGTATTTT. Amino acid sequence: CASSFRGGGLSTDTQYF.

A few counts support this clone. The genes are TRBV6-5 and TRBJ1-2; no firm D call. The germline V gene has CDR1 MNHEY and CDR2 SVGAGI. V lost 7 bases, J lost 5 bases, and 17 bases lay in between. CDR3 size: 14 residues. The CDR3 reads CASTTSGASYGYTF. The CDR3 DNA reads TGTGCCAGCACCACCTCGGGCGCTTCGTATGGCTACACCTTC.

The gene calls are TRBV5-4 and TRBJ1-6; 7 nucleotides align to TRBD1. Trimming took 2 bases from V and 6 from J; bases not matched to a gene: 5. The CDR3 is 15 amino acids. Germline V gene sequence: CDR1 SGHNT, CDR2 YYREEE (reference sequence). CDR3 nucleotide sequence: TGTGCCAGCAGCTTACGAGGGGGCGGTAATTCACCCCTCCACTTT. This codes for CASSLRGGGNSPLHF.

V is TRBV21-1 and J is TRBJ1-2; the table assigns TRBD1, which was not confirmed against the DNA. TRBV21-1 is reported as a pseudogene. The CDR3 has 16 amino acids. CDR3 in amino acids: CASSKEGDGENYGYTF. Written as DNA, the CDR3 is TGTGCCAGCAGCAAAGAGGGGGACGGGGAAAACTATGGCTACACCTTC.

This clone was seen once. The rearrangement links TRBV12-5 to TRBJ2-1; possible D gene TRBD1, 6 bases. V lost 1 base, J lost 15 bases, and 19 bases lay in between. The CDR3 runs 14 residues. CDR1 is LGHNT, CDR2 FRNRAP, per germline. CDR3 DNA sequence: TGTGCTAGTGGTTTGGATCATACAGGGACACTTCTGTTCTTC. Residues: CASGLDHTGTLLFF.